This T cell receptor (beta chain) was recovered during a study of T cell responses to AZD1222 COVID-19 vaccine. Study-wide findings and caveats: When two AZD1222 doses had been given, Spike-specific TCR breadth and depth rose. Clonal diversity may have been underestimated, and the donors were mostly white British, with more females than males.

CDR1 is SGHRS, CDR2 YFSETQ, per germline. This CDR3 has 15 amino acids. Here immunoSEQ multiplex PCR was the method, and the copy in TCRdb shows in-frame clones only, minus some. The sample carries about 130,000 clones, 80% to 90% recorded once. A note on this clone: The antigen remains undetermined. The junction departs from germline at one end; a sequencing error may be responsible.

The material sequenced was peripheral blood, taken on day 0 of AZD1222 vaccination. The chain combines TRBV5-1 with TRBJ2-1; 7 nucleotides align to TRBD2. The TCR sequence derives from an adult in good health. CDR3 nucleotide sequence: TGCGCCAGCAGCTTGGGATACCTCTGGGCGGGAGCTGAGATCTTC. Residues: CASSLGYLWAGAEIF.